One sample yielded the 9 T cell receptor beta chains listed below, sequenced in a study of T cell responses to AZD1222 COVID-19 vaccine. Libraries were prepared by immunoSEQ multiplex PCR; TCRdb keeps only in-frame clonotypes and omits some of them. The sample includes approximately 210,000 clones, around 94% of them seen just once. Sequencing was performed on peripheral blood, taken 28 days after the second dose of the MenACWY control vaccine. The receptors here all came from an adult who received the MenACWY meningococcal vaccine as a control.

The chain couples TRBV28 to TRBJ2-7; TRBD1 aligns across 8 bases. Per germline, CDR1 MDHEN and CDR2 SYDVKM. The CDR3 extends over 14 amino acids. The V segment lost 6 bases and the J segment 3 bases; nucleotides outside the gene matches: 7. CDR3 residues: CASSFQDRDYEQYF. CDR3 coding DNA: TGTGCCAGCAGCTTCCAGGACAGGGACTACGAGCAGTACTTC.

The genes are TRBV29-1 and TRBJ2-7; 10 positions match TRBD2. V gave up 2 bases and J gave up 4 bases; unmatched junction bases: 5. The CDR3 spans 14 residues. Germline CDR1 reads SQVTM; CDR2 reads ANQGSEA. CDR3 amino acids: CSVELAGVPYEQYF. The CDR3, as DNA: TGCAGCGTTGAACTAGCGGGAGTTCCGTACGAGCAGTACTTC.

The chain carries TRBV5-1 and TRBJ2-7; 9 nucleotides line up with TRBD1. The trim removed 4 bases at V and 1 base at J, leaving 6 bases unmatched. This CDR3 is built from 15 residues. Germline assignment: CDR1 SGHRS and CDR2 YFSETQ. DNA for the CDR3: TGCGCCAGCAGCCTGGGGACAGGGAGGTCCTACGAGCAGTACTTC. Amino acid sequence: CASSLGTGRSYEQYF.

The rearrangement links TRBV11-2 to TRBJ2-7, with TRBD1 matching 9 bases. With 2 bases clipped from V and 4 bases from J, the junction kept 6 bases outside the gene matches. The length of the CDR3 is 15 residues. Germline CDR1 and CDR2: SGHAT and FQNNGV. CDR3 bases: TGTGCCAGCAGCTTAAGGGACAGGGTCGCATACGAGCAGTACTTC. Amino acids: CASSLRDRVAYEQYF.

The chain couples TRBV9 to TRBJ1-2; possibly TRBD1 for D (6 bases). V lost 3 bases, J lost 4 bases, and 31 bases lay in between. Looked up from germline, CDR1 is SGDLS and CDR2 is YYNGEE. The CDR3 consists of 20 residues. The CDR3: CASSDPWGHPPRLGGYGYTF. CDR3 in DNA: TGTGCCAGCAGCGACCCCTGGGGACATCCGCCTCGCCTAGGGGGCTATGGCTACACCTTC.

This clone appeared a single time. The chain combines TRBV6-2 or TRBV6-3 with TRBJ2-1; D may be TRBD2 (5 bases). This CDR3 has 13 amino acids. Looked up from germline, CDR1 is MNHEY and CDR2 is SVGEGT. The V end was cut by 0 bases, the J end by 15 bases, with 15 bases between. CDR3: CASSYSESDSPFF. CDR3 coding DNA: TGTGCCAGCAGTTACTCGGAGTCGGACTCTCCGTTCTTC.

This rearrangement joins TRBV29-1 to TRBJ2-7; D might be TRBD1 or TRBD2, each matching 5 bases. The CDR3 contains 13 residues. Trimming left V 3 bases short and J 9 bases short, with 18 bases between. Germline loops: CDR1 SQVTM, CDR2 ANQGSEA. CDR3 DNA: TGCAGCGTTGAGGTTTTGGTGGGTGGGGGGCAGTACTTC. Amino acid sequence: CSVEVLVGGGQYF.

CDR3 protein: CASSRITGSGANVLTF. The CDR3 region has the DNA TGTGCCAGCAGCCGTATCACAGGGTCAGGGGCCAACGTCCTGACTTTC. J is TRBJ2-6 and V is TRBV3-1 (or the pseudogene TRBV3-2), with D perhaps TRBD1 (6 bases). Looked up from germline, CDR1 is LGHDT and CDR2 is YNNKEL (reference sequence). V was cut by 4 bases and J by 4 bases, with 14 bases left in between. CDR3 length: 16 amino acids.

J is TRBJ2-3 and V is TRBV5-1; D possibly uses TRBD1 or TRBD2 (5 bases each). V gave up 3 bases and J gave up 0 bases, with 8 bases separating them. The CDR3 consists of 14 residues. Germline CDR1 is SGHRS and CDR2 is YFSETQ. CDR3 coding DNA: TGCGCCAGCAGCTGGGACGGTAGCACAGATACGCAGTATTTT. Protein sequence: CASSWDGSTDTQYF.